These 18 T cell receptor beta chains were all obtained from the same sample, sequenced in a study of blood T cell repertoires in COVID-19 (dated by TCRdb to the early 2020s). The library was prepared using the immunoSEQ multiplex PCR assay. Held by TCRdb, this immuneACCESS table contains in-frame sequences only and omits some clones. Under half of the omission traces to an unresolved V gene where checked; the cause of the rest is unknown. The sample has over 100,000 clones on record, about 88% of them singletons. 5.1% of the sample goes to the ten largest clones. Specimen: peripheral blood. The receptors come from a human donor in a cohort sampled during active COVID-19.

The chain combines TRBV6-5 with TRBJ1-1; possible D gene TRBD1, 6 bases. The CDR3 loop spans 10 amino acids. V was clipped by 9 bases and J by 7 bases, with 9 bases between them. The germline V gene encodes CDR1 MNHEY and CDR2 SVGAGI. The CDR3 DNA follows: TGTGCCAGTTCCAGGGGTGAAGCTTTCTTT. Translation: CASSRGEAFF.

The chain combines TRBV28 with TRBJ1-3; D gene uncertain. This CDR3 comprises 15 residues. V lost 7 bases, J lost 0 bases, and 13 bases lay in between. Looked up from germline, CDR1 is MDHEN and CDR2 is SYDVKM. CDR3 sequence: CASTRPTGSGNTIYF. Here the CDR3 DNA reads TGTGCCAGCACGAGGCCCACTGGCTCTGGAAACACCATATATTTT.

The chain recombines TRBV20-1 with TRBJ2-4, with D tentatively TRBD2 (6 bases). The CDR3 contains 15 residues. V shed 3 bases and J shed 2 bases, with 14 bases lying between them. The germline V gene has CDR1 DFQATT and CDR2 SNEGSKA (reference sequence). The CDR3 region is CSASLASSTKNIQYF. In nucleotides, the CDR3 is TGCAGTGCTAGTCTAGCGTCGTCAACCAAAAACATTCAGTACTTC.

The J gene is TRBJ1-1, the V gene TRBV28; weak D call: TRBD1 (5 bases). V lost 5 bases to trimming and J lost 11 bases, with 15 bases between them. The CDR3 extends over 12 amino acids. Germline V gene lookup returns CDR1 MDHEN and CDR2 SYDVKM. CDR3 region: CASSPPRVAAFF. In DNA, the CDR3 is TGTGCCAGCAGTCCCCCCAGGGTCGCTGCTTTCTTT.

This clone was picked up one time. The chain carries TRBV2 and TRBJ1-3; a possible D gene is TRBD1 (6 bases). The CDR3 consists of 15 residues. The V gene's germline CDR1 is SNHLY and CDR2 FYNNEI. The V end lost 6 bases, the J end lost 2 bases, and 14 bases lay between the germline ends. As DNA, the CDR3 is TGTGCCAGCAGCCAGACAGGCCCCACTGGAAACACCATATATTTT. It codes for CASSQTGPTGNTIYF.

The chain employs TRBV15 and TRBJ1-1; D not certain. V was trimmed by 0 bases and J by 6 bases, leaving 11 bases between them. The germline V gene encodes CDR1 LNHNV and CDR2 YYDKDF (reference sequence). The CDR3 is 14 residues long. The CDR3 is CATSRDSPRAEAFF. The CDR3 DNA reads TGTGCCACCAGCAGAGATTCCCCGAGGGCTGAAGCTTTCTTT. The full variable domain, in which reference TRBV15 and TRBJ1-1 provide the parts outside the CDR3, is DAMVIQNPRYQVTQFGKPVTLSCSQTLNHNVMYWYQQKSSQAPKLLFHYYDKDFNNEADTPDNFQSRRPNTSFCFLDIRSPGLGDTAMYLCATSRDSPRAEAFFGQGTRLTVV.

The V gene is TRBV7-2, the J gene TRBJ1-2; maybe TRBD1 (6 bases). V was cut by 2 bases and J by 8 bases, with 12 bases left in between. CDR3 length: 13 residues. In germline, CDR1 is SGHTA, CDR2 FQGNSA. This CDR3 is CASSLKQGGGYTF. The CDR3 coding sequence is TGTGCCAGCAGCTTAAAACAGGGCGGGGGCTACACCTTC.

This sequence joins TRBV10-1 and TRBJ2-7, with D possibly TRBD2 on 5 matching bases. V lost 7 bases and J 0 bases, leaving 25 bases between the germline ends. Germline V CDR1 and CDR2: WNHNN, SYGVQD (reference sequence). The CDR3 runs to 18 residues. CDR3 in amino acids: CASTQARALARFSYEQYF. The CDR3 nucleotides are TGCGCCAGCACCCAAGCGAGGGCTTTAGCCCGGTTCTCCTACGAGCAGTACTTC.

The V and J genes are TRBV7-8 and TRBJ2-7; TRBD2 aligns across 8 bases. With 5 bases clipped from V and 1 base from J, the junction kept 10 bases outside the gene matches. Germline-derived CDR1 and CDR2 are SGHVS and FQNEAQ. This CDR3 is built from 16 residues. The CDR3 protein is CASSPTRTSRSYEQYF. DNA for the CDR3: TGTGCCAGCAGCCCGACCCGGACTAGCCGTTCCTACGAGCAGTACTTC.

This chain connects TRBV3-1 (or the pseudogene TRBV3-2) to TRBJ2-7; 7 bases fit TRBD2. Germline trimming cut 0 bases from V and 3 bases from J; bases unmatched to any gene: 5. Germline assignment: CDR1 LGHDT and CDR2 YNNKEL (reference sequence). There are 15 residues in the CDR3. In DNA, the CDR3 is TGTGCCAGCAGCCAAGATTTAATAGCGGGCTACGAGCAGTACTTC. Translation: CASSQDLIAGYEQYF.

CDR3 region: CSVRGGQGYEQYF. CDR3 bases: TGCAGCGTCAGAGGGGGACAGGGCTACGAGCAGTACTTC. The rearrangement joins TRBV29-1 to TRBJ2-7; 9 bases align to TRBD1. V lost 6 bases, J lost 3 bases, and 6 bases stayed unmatched. There are 13 residues in the CDR3. CDR1 and CDR2 (germline): SQVTM, ANQGSEA.

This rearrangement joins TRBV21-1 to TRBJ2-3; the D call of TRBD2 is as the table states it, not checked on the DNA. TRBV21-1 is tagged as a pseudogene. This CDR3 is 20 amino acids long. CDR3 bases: TGTGCCAGCAGCAAATGGGGTTCGGAGGGTACTAGCGGGGCCCGGGATACGCAGTATTTT. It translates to CASSKWGSEGTSGARDTQYF.

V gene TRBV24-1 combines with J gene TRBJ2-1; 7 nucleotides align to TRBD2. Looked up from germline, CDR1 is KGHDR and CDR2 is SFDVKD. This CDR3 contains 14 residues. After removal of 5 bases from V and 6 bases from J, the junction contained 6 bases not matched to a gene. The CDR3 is CATSGWGGGNEQFF. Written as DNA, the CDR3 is TGTGCCACCAGTGGTTGGGGCGGGGGCAATGAGCAGTTCTTC.

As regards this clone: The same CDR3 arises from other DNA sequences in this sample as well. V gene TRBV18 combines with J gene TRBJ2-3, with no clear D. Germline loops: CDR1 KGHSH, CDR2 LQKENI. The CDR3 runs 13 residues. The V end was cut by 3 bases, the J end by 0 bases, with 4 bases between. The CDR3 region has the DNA TGTGCCAGCTCACCCCCTAGCACAGATACGCAGTATTTT. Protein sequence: CASSPPSTDTQYF. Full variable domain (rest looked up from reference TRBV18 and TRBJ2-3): NAGVMQNPRHLVRRRGQEARLRCSPMKGHSHVYWYRQLPEEGLKFMVYLQKENIIDESGMPKERFSAEFPKEGPSILRIQQVVRGDSAAYFCASSPPSTDTQYFGPGTRLTVL.

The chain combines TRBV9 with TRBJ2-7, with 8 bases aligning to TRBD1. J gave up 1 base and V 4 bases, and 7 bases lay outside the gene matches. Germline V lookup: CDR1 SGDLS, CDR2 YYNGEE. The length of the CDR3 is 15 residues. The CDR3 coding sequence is TGTGCCAGCAGCTACCAGGGGGCGCCGTCCTACGAGCAGTACTTC. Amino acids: CASSYQGAPSYEQYF.

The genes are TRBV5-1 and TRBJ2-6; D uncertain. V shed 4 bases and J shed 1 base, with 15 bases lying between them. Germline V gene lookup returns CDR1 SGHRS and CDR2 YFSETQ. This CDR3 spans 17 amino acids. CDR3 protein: CASSPPLVASGANVLTF. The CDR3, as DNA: TGCGCCAGCAGCCCGCCCTTGGTAGCATCTGGGGCCAACGTCCTGACTTTC.

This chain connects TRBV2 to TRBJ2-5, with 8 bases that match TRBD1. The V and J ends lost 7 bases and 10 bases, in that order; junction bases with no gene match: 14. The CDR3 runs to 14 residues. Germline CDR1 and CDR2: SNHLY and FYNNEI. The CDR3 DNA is TGTGCCAGCACCCGGGACAGGACCCCAGGGGACCAGTACTTC. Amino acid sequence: CASTRDRTPGDQYF.

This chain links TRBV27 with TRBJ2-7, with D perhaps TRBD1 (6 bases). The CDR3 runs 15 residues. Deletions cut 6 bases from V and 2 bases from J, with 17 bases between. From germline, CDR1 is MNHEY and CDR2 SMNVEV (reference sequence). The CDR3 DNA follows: TGTGCCAGCAGCAAAATCCGGGACACCGCCTACGAGCAGTACTTC. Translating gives CASSKIRDTAYEQYF.